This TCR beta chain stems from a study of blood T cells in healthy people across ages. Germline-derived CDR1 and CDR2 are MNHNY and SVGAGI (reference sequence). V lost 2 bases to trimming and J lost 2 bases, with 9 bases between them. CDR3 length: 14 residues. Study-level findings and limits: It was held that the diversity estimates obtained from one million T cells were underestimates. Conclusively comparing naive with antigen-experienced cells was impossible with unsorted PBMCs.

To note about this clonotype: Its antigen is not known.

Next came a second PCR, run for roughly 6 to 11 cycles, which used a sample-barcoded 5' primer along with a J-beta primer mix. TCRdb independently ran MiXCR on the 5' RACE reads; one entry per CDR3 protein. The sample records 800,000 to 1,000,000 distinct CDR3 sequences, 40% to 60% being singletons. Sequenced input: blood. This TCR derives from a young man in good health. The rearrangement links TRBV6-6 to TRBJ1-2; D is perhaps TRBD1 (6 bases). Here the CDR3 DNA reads TGTGCCAGCAGTTACCCGGACAGCAACTATGGCTACACCTTC. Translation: CASSYPDSNYGYTF.